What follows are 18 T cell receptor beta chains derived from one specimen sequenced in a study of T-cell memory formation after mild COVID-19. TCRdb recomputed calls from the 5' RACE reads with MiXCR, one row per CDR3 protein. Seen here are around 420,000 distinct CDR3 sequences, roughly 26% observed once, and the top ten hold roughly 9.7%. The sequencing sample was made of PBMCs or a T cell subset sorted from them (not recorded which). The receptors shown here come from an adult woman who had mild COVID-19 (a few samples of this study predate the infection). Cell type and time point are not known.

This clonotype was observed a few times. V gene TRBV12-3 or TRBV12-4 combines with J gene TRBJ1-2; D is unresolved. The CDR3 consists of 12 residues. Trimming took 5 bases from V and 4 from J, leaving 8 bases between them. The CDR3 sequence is CASSPVIYGYTF. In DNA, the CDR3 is TGTGCCAGCAGTCCAGTCATCTATGGCTACACCTTC.

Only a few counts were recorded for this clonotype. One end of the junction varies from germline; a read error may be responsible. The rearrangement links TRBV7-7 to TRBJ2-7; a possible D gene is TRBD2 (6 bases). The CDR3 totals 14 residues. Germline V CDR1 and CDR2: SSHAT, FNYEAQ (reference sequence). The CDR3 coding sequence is TGTGCTAGCAGGAGGGAGGCATCAAGGGACGAGCAGTACTTC. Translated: CASRREASRDEQYF.

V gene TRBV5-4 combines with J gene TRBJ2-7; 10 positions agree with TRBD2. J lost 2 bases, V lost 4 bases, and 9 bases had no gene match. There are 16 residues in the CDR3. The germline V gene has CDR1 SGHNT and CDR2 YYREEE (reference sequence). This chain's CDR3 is CASSPGGAGGTYEQYF. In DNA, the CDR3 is TGTGCCAGCAGCCCTGGGGGAGCGGGAGGGACCTACGAGCAGTACTTC.

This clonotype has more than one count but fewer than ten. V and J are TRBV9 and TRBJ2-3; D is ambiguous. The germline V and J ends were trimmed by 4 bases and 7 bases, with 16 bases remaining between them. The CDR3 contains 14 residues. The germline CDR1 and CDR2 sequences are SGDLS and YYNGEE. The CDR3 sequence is CASSPRRLANTQYF. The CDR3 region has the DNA TGTGCCAGCAGCCCAAGAAGATTGGCGAATACGCAGTATTTT.

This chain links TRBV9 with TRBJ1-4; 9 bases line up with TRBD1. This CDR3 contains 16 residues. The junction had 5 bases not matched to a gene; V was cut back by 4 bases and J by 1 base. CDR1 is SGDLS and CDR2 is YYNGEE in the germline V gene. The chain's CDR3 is CASSPGQGLTNEKLFF. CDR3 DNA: TGTGCCAGCAGCCCCGGACAGGGGCTAACTAATGAAAAACTGTTTTTT.

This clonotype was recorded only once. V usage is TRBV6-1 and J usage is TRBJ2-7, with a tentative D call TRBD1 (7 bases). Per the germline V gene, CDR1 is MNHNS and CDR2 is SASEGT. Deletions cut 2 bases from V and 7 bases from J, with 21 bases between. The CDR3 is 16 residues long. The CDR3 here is CASSEYDRAVAGEQYF. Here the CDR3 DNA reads TGTGCCAGCAGTGAATACGACAGGGCGGTTGCGGGAGAGCAGTACTTC.

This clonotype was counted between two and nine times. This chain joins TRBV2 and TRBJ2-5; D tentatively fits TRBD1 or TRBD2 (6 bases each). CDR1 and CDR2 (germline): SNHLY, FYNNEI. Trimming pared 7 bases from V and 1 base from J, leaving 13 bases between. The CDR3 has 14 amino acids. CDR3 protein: CASTGRGAQETQYF. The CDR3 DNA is TGTGCCAGCACCGGAAGGGGGGCCCAAGAGACCCAGTACTTC.

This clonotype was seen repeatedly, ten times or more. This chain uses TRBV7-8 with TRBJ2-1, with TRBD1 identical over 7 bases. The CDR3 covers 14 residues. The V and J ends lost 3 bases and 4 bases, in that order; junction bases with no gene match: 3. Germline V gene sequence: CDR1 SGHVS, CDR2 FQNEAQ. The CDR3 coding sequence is TGTGCCAGCAGCTTCGGGACAGCGTACAATGAGCAGTTCTTC. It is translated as CASSFGTAYNEQFF.

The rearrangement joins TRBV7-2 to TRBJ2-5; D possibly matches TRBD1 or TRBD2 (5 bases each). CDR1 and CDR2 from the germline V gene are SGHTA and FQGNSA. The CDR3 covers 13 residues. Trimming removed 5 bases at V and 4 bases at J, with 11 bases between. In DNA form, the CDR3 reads TGTGCCAGCAGCGGGGGAAGGTCAGAGACCCAGTACTTC. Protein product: CASSGGRSETQYF.

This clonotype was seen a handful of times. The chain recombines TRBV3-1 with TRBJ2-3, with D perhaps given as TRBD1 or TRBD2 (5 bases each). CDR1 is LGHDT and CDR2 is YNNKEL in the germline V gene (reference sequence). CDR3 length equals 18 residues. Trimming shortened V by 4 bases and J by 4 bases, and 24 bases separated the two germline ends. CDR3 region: CASSPRAYPGGVADTQYF. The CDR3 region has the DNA TGTGCCAGCAGCCCACGGGCCTATCCTGGGGGTGTAGCAGATACGCAGTATTTT.

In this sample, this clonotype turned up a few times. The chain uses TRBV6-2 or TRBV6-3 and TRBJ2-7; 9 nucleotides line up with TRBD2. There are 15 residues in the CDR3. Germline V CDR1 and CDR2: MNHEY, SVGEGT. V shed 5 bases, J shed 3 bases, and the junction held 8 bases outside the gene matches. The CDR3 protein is CASSPRLAGYYEQYF. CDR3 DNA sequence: TGTGCCAGCAGTCCCCGGCTAGCGGGATACTACGAGCAGTACTTC.

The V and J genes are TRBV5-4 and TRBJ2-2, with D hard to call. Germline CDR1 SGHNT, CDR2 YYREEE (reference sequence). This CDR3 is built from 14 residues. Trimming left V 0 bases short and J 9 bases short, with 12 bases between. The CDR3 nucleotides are TGTGCCAGCAGCTTGGGTTCGATCAGAAGGGAGCTGTTTTTT. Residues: CASSLGSIRRELFF.

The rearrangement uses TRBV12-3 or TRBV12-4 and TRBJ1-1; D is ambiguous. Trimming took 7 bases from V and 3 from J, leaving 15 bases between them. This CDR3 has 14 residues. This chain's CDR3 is CASTDLAGDTEAFF. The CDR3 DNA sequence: TGTGCCAGCACCGACCTTGCTGGGGACACTGAAGCTTTCTTT.

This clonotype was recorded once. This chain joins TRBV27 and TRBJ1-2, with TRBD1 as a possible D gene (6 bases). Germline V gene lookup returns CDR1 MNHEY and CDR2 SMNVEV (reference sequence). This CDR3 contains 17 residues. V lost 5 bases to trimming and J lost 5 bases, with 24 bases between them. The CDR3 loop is CASSTVGGQSWLYGYTF. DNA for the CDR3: TGTGCCAGCAGTACAGTAGGGGGGCAGAGCTGGCTTTATGGCTACACCTTC.

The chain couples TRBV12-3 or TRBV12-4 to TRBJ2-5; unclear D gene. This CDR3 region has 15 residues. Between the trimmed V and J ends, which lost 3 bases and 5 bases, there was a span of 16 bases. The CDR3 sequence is CASSFPTERLETQYF. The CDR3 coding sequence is TGTGCCAGCAGTTTCCCGACTGAACGTCTTGAGACCCAGTACTTC.

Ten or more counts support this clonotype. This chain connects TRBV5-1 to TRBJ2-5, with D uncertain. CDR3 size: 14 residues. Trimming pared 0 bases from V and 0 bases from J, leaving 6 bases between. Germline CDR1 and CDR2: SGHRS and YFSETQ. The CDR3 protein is CASSLVGNQETQYF. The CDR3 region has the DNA TGCGCCAGCAGCTTGGTGGGGAACCAAGAGACCCAGTACTTC. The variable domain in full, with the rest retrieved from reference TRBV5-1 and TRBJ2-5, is KAGVTQTPRYLIKTRGQQVTLSCSPISGHRSVSWYQQTPGQGLQFLFEYFSETQRNKGNFPGRFSGRQFSNSRSEMNVSTLELGDSALYLCASSLVGNQETQYFGPGTRLLVL.

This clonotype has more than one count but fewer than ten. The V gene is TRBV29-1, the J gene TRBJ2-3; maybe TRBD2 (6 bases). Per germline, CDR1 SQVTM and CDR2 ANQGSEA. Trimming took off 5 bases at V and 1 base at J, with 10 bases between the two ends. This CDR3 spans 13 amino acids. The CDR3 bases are TGCAGCGTTATAGGCGGGGGCACAGATACGCAGTATTTT. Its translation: CSVIGGGTDTQYF.

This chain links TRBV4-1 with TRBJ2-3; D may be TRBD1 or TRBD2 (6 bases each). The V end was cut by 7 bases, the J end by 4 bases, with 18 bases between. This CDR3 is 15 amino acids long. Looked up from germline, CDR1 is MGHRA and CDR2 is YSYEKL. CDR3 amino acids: CASTPGGGVADTQYF. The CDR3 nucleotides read TGCGCCAGCACCCCCGGGGGCGGGGTGGCAGATACGCAGTATTTT.